A selection of T cell receptor beta chains follows, all from one sample in a study of CD8 T cells in Susac syndrome. TCRdb reanalysed the immunoSEQ multiplex PCR reads using MiXCR and keeps one entry per CDR3 protein. Of about 210,000 distinct CDR3 sequences listed, 90% to 95% were seen once; the top ten hold about 0.1%. Source material: CD4+ T cells from PBMCs. The receptors here all came from a human donor in good health. The CDR3 runs from the conserved cysteine through the conserved F or W. Each record gives: clone size, J gene, V gene, D gene, CDR3 protein, CDR3 DNA. A D gene is named only where the DNA matches it firmly. Clone size is stated in some rows and not others, as once, few, many or a class when expanded.

clone size: -
J gene: TRBJ2-3
V gene: TRBV18
D gene: TRBD2
CDR3 protein: CASSLGGSGFGTDTQYF
CDR3 DNA: TGTGCCAGCTCACTTGGCGGGAGCGGGTTCGGCACAGATACGCAGTATTTT

clone size: -
J gene: TRBJ2-2
V gene: TRBV28
D gene: TRBD1
CDR3 protein: CASSLTGGSGELFF
CDR3 DNA: TGTGCCAGCAGTTTGACAGGGGGCTCCGGGGAGCTGTTTTTT

clone size: -
J gene: TRBJ2-5
V gene: TRBV7-2
D gene: -
CDR3 protein: CASSSDIRQETQYF
CDR3 DNA: TGTGCCAGCAGCTCCGACATACGCCAAGAGACCCAGTACTTC

clone size: -
J gene: TRBJ2-1
V gene: TRBV6-1
D gene: -
CDR3 protein: CASSEGGSYNEQFF
CDR3 DNA: TGTGCCAGCAGTGAAGGGGGCTCCTACAATGAGCAGTTCTTC

clone size: -
J gene: TRBJ2-3
V gene: TRBV2
D gene: -
CDR3 protein: CASSLLSIDTQYF
CDR3 DNA: TGTGCCAGCAGTCTATTATCAATAGATACGCAGTATTTT

clone size: -
J gene: TRBJ1-4
V gene: TRBV18
D gene: -
CDR3 protein: CASGDPPEKLFF
CDR3 DNA: TGTGCCAGCGGGGACCCCCCCGAAAAACTGTTTTTT

clone size: once
J gene: TRBJ1-5
V gene: TRBV28
D gene: -
CDR3 protein: CASVARGPPGQPQHF
CDR3 DNA: TGTGCCAGCGTCGCCAGGGGCCCCCCCGGTCAGCCCCAGCATTTT

clone size: -
J gene: TRBJ2-1
V gene: TRBV24-1
D gene: TRBD1
CDR3 protein: CATSDSPGTGGNEQFF
CDR3 DNA: TGTGCCACCAGTGATTCTCCCGGGACAGGGGGCAATGAGCAGTTCTTC

clone size: -
J gene: TRBJ2-1
V gene: TRBV4-1
D gene: -
CDR3 protein: CASSPVPLARNEQFF
CDR3 DNA: TGCGCCAGCAGCCCAGTCCCTCTAGCGCGCAATGAGCAGTTCTTC

clone size: -
J gene: TRBJ2-6
V gene: TRBV5-1
D gene: TRBD1
CDR3 protein: CASSYGTDGANVLTF
CDR3 DNA: TGCGCCAGCAGCTATGGGACAGATGGGGCCAACGTCCTGACTTTC

clone size: -
J gene: TRBJ2-7
V gene: TRBV3-1
D gene: -
CDR3 protein: CASSQAAEQYF
CDR3 DNA: TGTGCCAGCAGCCAAGCGGCCGAGCAGTACTTC

clone size: -
J gene: TRBJ2-3
V gene: TRBV11-3
D gene: -
CDR3 protein: CASSLVGRSRGTDTQYF
CDR3 DNA: TGTGCCAGCAGCTTAGTCGGTCGCTCCCGGGGCACAGATACGCAGTATTTT

clone size: -
J gene: TRBJ1-2
V gene: TRBV14
D gene: TRBD1
CDR3 protein: CASSFQQGYGYTF
CDR3 DNA: TGTGCCAGCAGCTTTCAACAGGGGTATGGCTACACCTTC

clone size: -
J gene: TRBJ2-1
V gene: TRBV27
D gene: TRBD1
CDR3 protein: CASTEAQGVGINEQFF
CDR3 DNA: TGTGCCAGCACCGAGGCCCAGGGGGTAGGAATCAATGAGCAGTTCTTC

clone size: -
J gene: TRBJ2-7
V gene: TRBV20-1
D gene: TRBD1
CDR3 protein: CSAPRTGTYEQYF
CDR3 DNA: TGCAGTGCCCCTCGGACAGGGACCTACGAGCAGTACTTC

clone size: -
J gene: TRBJ2-5
V gene: TRBV3-1
D gene: -
CDR3 protein: CASSPRLLGQETQYF
CDR3 DNA: TGTGCCAGCAGCCCCCGACTACTCGGGCAAGAGACCCAGTACTTC

clone size: -
J gene: TRBJ2-3
V gene: TRBV20-1
D gene: -
CDR3 protein: CSASRGADTQYF
CDR3 DNA: TGCAGTGCTTCCAGGGGTGCAGATACGCAGTATTTT

clone size: -
J gene: TRBJ1-1
V gene: TRBV19
D gene: -
CDR3 protein: CASSFQVSVNTEAFF
CDR3 DNA: TGTGCCAGTAGTTTTCAAGTCTCCGTGAACACTGAAGCTTTCTTT

clone size: -
J gene: TRBJ2-2
V gene: TRBV6-4
D gene: -
CDR3 protein: CASSDQPYGTGELFF
CDR3 DNA: TGTGCCAGCAGTGACCAGCCCTATGGAACCGGGGAGCTGTTTTTT

clone size: -
J gene: TRBJ2-1
V gene: TRBV19
D gene: -
CDR3 protein: CASSSTNNEQFF
CDR3 DNA: TGTGCCAGTAGTAGTACCAACAATGAGCAGTTCTTC

clone size: once
J gene: TRBJ1-2
V gene: TRBV29-1
D gene: -
CDR3 protein: CSVEVTSRGGYTF
CDR3 DNA: TGCAGCGTTGAGGTAACGTCCCGAGGTGGCTACACCTTC

clone size: -
J gene: TRBJ2-1
V gene: TRBV4-2
D gene: TRBD2
CDR3 protein: CASSHKTSGDNEQFF
CDR3 DNA: TGTGCCAGCAGCCATAAGACTAGCGGGGACAATGAGCAGTTCTTC

clone size: -
J gene: TRBJ1-6
V gene: TRBV18
D gene: -
CDR3 protein: CASSPTGWNSPLHF
CDR3 DNA: TGTGCCAGCTCACCAACAGGGTGGAATTCACCCCTCCACTTT

clone size: -
J gene: TRBJ2-7
V gene: TRBV5-1
D gene: TRBD1
CDR3 protein: CASSMTGGDYEQYF
CDR3 DNA: TGCGCCAGCAGCATGACAGGGGGAGACTACGAGCAGTACTTC

clone size: -
J gene: TRBJ2-2
V gene: TRBV6-6
D gene: -
CDR3 protein: CASSYLGAPGELFF
CDR3 DNA: TGTGCCAGCAGTTACCTCGGAGCCCCCGGGGAGCTGTTTTTT

clone size: few
J gene: TRBJ2-5
V gene: TRBV7-2
D gene: -
CDR3 protein: CASSLFGPQRVQETQYF
CDR3 DNA: TGTGCCAGCAGCTTATTTGGCCCGCAGAGAGTCCAAGAGACCCAGTACTTC

clone size: -
J gene: TRBJ2-7
V gene: TRBV14
D gene: -
CDR3 protein: CASSQVRAYEQYF
CDR3 DNA: TGTGCCAGCAGCCAAGTTAGAGCTTACGAGCAGTACTTC

clone size: -
J gene: TRBJ1-1
V gene: TRBV18
D gene: -
CDR3 protein: CASSPPGGTEAFF
CDR3 DNA: TGTGCCAGCTCACCACCTGGGGGCACTGAAGCTTTCTTT

clone size: -
J gene: TRBJ1-2
V gene: TRBV9
D gene: -
CDR3 protein: CASSVDTGQAGGYTF
CDR3 DNA: TGTGCCAGCAGCGTAGATACAGGGCAGGCGGGTGGCTACACCTTC

clone size: -
J gene: TRBJ2-7
V gene: TRBV19
D gene: TRBD1
CDR3 protein: CASSGGTGAIDEQYF
CDR3 DNA: TGTGCCAGTAGTGGGGGGACAGGGGCGATCGACGAGCAGTACTTC

clone size: -
J gene: TRBJ2-2
V gene: TRBV3-1
D gene: -
CDR3 protein: CASSQDSGVAGELFF
CDR3 DNA: TGTGCCAGCAGCCAAGATTCGGGGGTCGCCGGGGAGCTGTTTTTT

clone size: -
J gene: TRBJ1-2
V gene: TRBV27
D gene: TRBD1
CDR3 protein: CASRQTGGGYTF
CDR3 DNA: TGTGCCAGCAGGCAGACAGGGGGAGGCTACACCTTC

clone size: -
J gene: TRBJ2-1
V gene: TRBV12-3/TRBV12-4
D gene: -
CDR3 protein: CASSLRTPVQFF
CDR3 DNA: TGTGCCAGCAGTTTGAGGACCCCGGTGCAGTTCTTC

clone size: -
J gene: TRBJ2-6
V gene: TRBV7-9
D gene: -
CDR3 protein: CASSSGNSGANVLTF
CDR3 DNA: TGTGCCAGCAGTTCAGGGAACTCTGGGGCCAACGTCCTGACTTTC

clone size: -
J gene: TRBJ2-1
V gene: TRBV14
D gene: -
CDR3 protein: CASSQRGISYNEQFF
CDR3 DNA: TGTGCCAGCAGCCAAAGAGGGATATCCTACAATGAGCAGTTCTTC

clone size: -
J gene: TRBJ2-3
V gene: TRBV11-2
D gene: -
CDR3 protein: CASSLDTQYF
CDR3 DNA: TGTGCCAGCAGCTTAGATACGCAGTATTTT

clone size: -
J gene: TRBJ1-5
V gene: TRBV20-1
D gene: TRBD1
CDR3 protein: CSARLTGQGNNQPQHF
CDR3 DNA: TGCAGTGCTAGACTGACCGGACAGGGGAACAATCAGCCCCAGCATTTT

clone size: -
J gene: TRBJ2-6
V gene: TRBV7-2
D gene: TRBD2
CDR3 protein: CASSFPSGGGSGANVLTF
CDR3 DNA: TGTGCCAGCAGCTTCCCTAGCGGGGGGGGCTCTGGGGCCAACGTCCTGACTTTC

clone size: -
J gene: TRBJ2-7
V gene: TRBV5-1
D gene: -
CDR3 protein: CASSLEGWGVEQYF
CDR3 DNA: TGCGCCAGCAGCTTGGAAGGTTGGGGCGTCGAGCAGTACTTC

clone size: -
J gene: TRBJ1-6
V gene: TRBV9
D gene: -
CDR3 protein: CASSVDPGVNSPLHF
CDR3 DNA: TGTGCCAGCAGCGTAGATCCAGGGGTGAATTCACCCCTCCACTTT

clone size: -
J gene: TRBJ2-1
V gene: TRBV24-1
D gene: -
CDR3 protein: CATSEANPASEQFF
CDR3 DNA: TGTGCCACCAGTGAGGCCAATCCTGCCAGTGAGCAGTTCTTC

clone size: -
J gene: TRBJ2-5
V gene: TRBV6-5
D gene: TRBD2
CDR3 protein: CASRKLAGDQETQYF
CDR3 DNA: TGTGCCAGCAGAAAACTAGCGGGAGACCAAGAGACCCAGTACTTC

clone size: few
J gene: TRBJ2-2
V gene: TRBV29-1
D gene: TRBD1
CDR3 protein: CSVEGGTDVTGELFF
CDR3 DNA: TGCAGCGTTGAAGGGGGGACAGACGTTACCGGGGAGCTGTTTTTT

clone size: -
J gene: TRBJ2-3
V gene: TRBV9
D gene: -
CDR3 protein: CASSAVTLGDTQYF
CDR3 DNA: TGTGCCAGCAGCGCCGTAACTCTCGGGGATACGCAGTATTTT

clone size: once
J gene: TRBJ2-3
V gene: TRBV20-1
D gene: TRBD2
CDR3 protein: CSARDASGRAVTDTQYF
CDR3 DNA: TGCAGTGCTAGGGACGCTAGCGGGAGGGCCGTCACAGATACGCAGTATTTT

clone size: -
J gene: TRBJ2-1
V gene: TRBV4-3
D gene: TRBD1
CDR3 protein: CASSQDEGALYNEQFF
CDR3 DNA: TGCGCCAGCAGCCAAGATGAGGGGGCGCTTTACAATGAGCAGTTCTTC

clone size: -
J gene: TRBJ2-1
V gene: TRBV29-1
D gene: -
CDR3 protein: CSVISGGNEQFF
CDR3 DNA: TGCAGCGTTATCAGCGGTGGCAATGAGCAGTTCTTC

clone size: -
J gene: TRBJ2-3
V gene: TRBV20-1
D gene: -
CDR3 protein: CSASFARDIDTQYF
CDR3 DNA: TGCAGTGCTAGTTTCGCTCGGGATATAGATACGCAGTATTTT

clone size: -
J gene: TRBJ1-4
V gene: TRBV7-9
D gene: -
CDR3 protein: CASSSADEKLFF
CDR3 DNA: TGTGCCAGCAGCTCCGCTGATGAAAAACTGTTTTTT

clone size: -
J gene: TRBJ1-1
V gene: TRBV6-1
D gene: -
CDR3 protein: CASSEKWTEAFF
CDR3 DNA: TGTGCCAGCAGTGAAAAGTGGACTGAAGCTTTCTTT

clone size: -
J gene: TRBJ1-5
V gene: TRBV2
D gene: -
CDR3 protein: CASSEQGTQPQHF
CDR3 DNA: TGTGCCAGCAGTGAACAGGGTACACAGCCCCAGCATTTT

clone size: -
J gene: TRBJ2-7
V gene: TRBV12-3/TRBV12-4
D gene: TRBD2
CDR3 protein: CASSSFTTGGSYEQYF
CDR3 DNA: TGTGCCAGCAGTTCCTTCACGACGGGGGGGTCCTACGAGCAGTACTTC

clone size: once
J gene: TRBJ1-2
V gene: TRBV4-3
D gene: -
CDR3 protein: CASSHAGRGPNYGYTF
CDR3 DNA: TGCGCCAGCAGCCATGCAGGCAGGGGTCCTAACTATGGCTACACCTTC

clone size: -
J gene: TRBJ2-3
V gene: TRBV7-6
D gene: -
CDR3 protein: CASSRTGGRGDTQYF
CDR3 DNA: TGTGCCAGCAGCCGCACGGGGGGCCGGGGAGATACGCAGTATTTT

clone size: -
J gene: TRBJ2-3
V gene: TRBV19
D gene: TRBD1
CDR3 protein: CASRRQGPTDTQYF
CDR3 DNA: TGTGCCAGCCGGAGACAGGGGCCGACAGATACGCAGTATTTT

clone size: -
J gene: TRBJ2-7
V gene: TRBV29-1
D gene: -
CDR3 protein: CSVASGSPGYEQYF
CDR3 DNA: TGCAGCGTGGCCAGCGGGTCCCCCGGCTACGAGCAGTACTTC

clone size: once
J gene: TRBJ2-1
V gene: TRBV20-1
D gene: TRBD1
CDR3 protein: CSAGGRGHNEQFF
CDR3 DNA: TGCAGTGCCGGGGGCAGGGGGCACAATGAGCAGTTCTTC